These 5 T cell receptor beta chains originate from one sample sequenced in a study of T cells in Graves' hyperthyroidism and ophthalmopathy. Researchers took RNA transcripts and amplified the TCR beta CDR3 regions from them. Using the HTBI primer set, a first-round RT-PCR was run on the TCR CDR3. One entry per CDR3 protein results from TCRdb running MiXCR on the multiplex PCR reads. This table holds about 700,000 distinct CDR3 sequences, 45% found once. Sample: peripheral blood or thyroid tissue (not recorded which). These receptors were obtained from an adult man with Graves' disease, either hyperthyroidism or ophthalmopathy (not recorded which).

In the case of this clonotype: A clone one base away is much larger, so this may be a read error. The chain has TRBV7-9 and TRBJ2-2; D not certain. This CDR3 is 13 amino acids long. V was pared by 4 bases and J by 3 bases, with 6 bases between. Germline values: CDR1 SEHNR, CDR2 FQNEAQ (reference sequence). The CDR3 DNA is TGTGCCAGCAGCTCGACTGACACCGGGGAGCTGTTTTTT. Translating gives CASSSTDTGELFF.

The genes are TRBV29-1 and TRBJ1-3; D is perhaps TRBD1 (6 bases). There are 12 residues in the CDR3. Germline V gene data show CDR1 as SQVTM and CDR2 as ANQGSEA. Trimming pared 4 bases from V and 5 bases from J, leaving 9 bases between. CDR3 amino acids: CSVAGERNTIYF. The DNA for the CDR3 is TGCAGCGTTGCAGGGGAACGAAACACCATATATTTT.

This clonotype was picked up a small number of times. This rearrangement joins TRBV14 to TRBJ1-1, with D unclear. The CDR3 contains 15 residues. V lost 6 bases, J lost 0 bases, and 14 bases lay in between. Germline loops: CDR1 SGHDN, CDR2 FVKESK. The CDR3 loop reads CASSLRLKMNTEAFF. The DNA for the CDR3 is TGTGCCAGCAGTTTACGACTGAAGATGAACACTGAAGCTTTCTTT.

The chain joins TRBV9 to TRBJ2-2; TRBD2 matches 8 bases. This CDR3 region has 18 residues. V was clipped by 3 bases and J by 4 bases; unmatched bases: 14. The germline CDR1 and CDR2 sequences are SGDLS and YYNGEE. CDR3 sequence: CASSARSGAGVVTGELFF. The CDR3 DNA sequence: TGTGCCAGCAGCGCCCGGTCGGGAGCGGGGGTGGTCACCGGGGAGCTGTTTTTT.

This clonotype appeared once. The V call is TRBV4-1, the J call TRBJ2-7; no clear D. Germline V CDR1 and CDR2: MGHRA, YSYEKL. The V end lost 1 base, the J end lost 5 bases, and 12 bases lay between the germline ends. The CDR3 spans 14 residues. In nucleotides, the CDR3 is TGCGCCAGCAGCCAAGTACCCAATGGGAACGAGCAGTACTTC. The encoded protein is CASSQVPNGNEQYF.